A selection of T cell receptor beta chains follows, all from one sample in a study of blood T cell repertoires in COVID-19. Method: immunoSEQ multiplex PCR; TCRdb's copy keeps in-frame clones and lacks some. The data hold 65,000 to 75,000 clones, with 75% to 95% observed a single time. The sample consisted of peripheral blood. The receptors derive from a human donor with active COVID-19. The donor label of this sample is uncertain. Each CDR3 is given with its conserved first and last residue. The order of the fields is J gene, V gene, clone size, D gene, CDR3 DNA, CDR3 protein. D genes are given only for firm matches. Expanded clones get a size class; other rows say once, few or many, or leave the size out.

j_call: TRBJ1-5; v_call: TRBV6-5; clone_size: once; d_call: -; cdr3_nt: TGTGCCGGAGAGCTACCCGGGCAGCCCCAGCATTTT; cdr3_aa: CAGELPGQPQHF
j_call: TRBJ2-7; v_call: TRBV5-1; clone_size: -; d_call: TRBD2; cdr3_nt: TGCGCCAGCAGCTTGGGGGCTAGCGGGAGGGACGAGCAGTACTTC; cdr3_aa: CASSLGASGRDEQYF
j_call: TRBJ2-7; v_call: TRBV10-1; clone_size: -; d_call: TRBD2; cdr3_nt: TGCGCCAGCAGCCCGACTAGCGGGAACGAGCAGTACTTC; cdr3_aa: CASSPTSGNEQYF
j_call: TRBJ2-1; v_call: TRBV7-7; clone_size: -; d_call: TRBD2; cdr3_nt: TGTGCCAGCAGTCGACTAGCGGGAGTCTACTCCTACAATGAGCAGTTCTTC; cdr3_aa: CASSRLAGVYSYNEQFF
j_call: TRBJ2-1; v_call: TRBV5-1; clone_size: -; d_call: TRBD1; cdr3_nt: TGCGCCAGCAGCTCAGGACAGGGGGGATACAATGAGCAGTTCTTC; cdr3_aa: CASSSGQGGYNEQFF
j_call: TRBJ2-2; v_call: TRBV19; clone_size: -; d_call: -; cdr3_nt: TGTGCCAGTAGTCGTGGGCGGACACAGGGGGGGACCGGGGAGCTGTTTTTT; cdr3_aa: CASSRGRTQGGTGELFF
j_call: TRBJ2-7; v_call: TRBV27; clone_size: -; d_call: TRBD2; cdr3_nt: TGTGCCAGCAGTTTAGCGGGGGCGGGAGGGCAAGGCGGCCACGAGCAGTACTTC; cdr3_aa: CASSLAGAGGQGGHEQYF
j_call: TRBJ1-1; v_call: TRBV5-6; clone_size: -; d_call: TRBD1; cdr3_nt: TGTGCCAGCAGCATACAGGGGCCTTTGAACACTGAAGCTTTCTTT; cdr3_aa: CASSIQGPLNTEAFF
j_call: TRBJ2-2; v_call: TRBV19; clone_size: -; d_call: TRBD2; cdr3_nt: TGTGCCAGTAGCCCGGGACTAGCGGGAGGGCCGGTCACCGGGGAGCTGTTTTTT; cdr3_aa: CASSPGLAGGPVTGELFF
j_call: TRBJ1-2; v_call: TRBV9; clone_size: -; d_call: -; cdr3_nt: TGTGCCAGCAGCGTAGAATCAGGGACATATGGCTACACCTTC; cdr3_aa: CASSVESGTYGYTF
j_call: TRBJ2-2; v_call: TRBV10-3; clone_size: few; d_call: TRBD1; cdr3_nt: TGTGCCATCAGTGGTCAGGGGGCAAAGGGGGAGCTGTTTTTT; cdr3_aa: CAISGQGAKGELFF
j_call: TRBJ2-5; v_call: TRBV9; clone_size: -; d_call: TRBD2; cdr3_nt: TGTGCCAGCAGCGTAGCCCTAGCGGGAGGTGGTGAGACCCAGTACTTC; cdr3_aa: CASSVALAGGGETQYF
j_call: TRBJ2-3; v_call: TRBV9; clone_size: once; d_call: -; cdr3_nt: TGTGCCAGCAGCCCACGGCCGGCCGGGGATACGCAGTATTTT; cdr3_aa: CASSPRPAGDTQYF
j_call: TRBJ2-3; v_call: TRBV9; clone_size: -; d_call: TRBD2; cdr3_nt: TGTGCCAGCAGCGTCCGGGCGGGGGGTAAAACAGATACGCAGTATTTT; cdr3_aa: CASSVRAGGKTDTQYF
j_call: TRBJ2-7; v_call: TRBV10-1; clone_size: -; d_call: TRBD1; cdr3_nt: TGCGCCAGCAGTGAAAGGACAGGACCCTACGAGCAGTACTTC; cdr3_aa: CASSERTGPYEQYF
j_call: TRBJ2-1; v_call: TRBV7-2; clone_size: -; d_call: TRBD2; cdr3_nt: TGTGCCAGCAGCTCGGGGACTAGTGCTTACAATGAGCAGTTCTTC; cdr3_aa: CASSSGTSAYNEQFF